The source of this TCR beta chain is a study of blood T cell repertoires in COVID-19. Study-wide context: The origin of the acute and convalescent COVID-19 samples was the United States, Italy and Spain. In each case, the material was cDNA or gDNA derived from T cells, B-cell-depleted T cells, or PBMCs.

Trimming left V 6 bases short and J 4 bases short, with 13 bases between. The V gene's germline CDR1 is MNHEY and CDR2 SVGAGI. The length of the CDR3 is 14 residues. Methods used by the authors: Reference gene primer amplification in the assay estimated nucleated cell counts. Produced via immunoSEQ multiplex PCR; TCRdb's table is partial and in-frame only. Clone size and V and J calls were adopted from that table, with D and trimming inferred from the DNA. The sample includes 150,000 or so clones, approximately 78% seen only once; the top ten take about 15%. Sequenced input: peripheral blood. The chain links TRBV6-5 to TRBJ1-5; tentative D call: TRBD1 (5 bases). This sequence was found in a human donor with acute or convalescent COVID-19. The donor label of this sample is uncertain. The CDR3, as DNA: TGTGCCAGCAGCTGGCAGGGAATGAATCAGCCCCAGCATTTT. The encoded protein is CASSWQGMNQPQHF.